What follows describes a single TCR beta chain. The sample originates from a study of blood T cell repertoires in COVID-19. Germline V gene sequence: CDR1 MNHEY, CDR2 SVGAGI. The CDR3 sequence is 15 residues long. V shed 0 bases, J shed 1 base, and the junction held 0 bases outside the gene matches. Assay used: immunoSEQ multiplex PCR; TCRdb lists only in-frame clones, some missing. The sample shows about 260,000 clones, approximately 88% of them seen only once. The TCR sequence derives from a woman aged 40-49 years with acute COVID-19. V and J are TRBV6-5 and TRBJ2-1; 7 bases are shared with TRBD1. The sample comprised PBMCs or T cells enriched from blood (not recorded which). The CDR3 DNA reads TGTGCCAGCAGTTACTCGGGACAGTCCTACAATGAGCAGTTCTTC. Protein product: CASSYSGQSYNEQFF.